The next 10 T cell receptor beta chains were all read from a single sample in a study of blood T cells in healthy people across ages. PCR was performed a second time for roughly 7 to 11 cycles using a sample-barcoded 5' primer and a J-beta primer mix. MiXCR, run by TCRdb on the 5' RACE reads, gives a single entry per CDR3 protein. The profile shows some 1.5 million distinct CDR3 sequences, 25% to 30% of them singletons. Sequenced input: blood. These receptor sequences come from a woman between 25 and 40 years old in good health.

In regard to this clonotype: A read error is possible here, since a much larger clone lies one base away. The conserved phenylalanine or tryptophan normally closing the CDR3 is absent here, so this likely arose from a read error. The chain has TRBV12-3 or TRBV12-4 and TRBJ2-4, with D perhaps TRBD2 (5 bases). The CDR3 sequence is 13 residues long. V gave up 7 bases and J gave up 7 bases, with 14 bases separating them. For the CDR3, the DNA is TGTGCCAGCATCACGTCGGAGGACAACATTCAGTACCTC. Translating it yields CASITSEDNIQYL.

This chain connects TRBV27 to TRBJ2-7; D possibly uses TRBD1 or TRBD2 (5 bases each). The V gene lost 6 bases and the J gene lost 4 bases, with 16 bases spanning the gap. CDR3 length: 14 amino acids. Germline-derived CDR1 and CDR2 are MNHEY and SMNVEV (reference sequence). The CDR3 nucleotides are TGTGCCAGCAGCCCCCCCATGAGGGGTTACGAGCAGTACTTC. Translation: CASSPPMRGYEQYF.

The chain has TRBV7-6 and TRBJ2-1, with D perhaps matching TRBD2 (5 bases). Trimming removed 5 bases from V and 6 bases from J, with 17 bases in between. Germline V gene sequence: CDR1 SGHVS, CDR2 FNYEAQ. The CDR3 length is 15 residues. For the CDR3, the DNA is TGTGCCAGCAGCCGTTTCGGACTGGCGCTCAATGAGCAGTTCTTC. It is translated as CASSRFGLALNEQFF.

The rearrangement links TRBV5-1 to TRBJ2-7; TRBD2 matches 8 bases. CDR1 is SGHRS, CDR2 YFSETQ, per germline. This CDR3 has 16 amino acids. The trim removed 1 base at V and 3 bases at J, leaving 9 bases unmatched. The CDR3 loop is CASSLSQTSAYYEQYF. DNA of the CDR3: TGCGCCAGCAGCTTGAGTCAGACTAGCGCCTACTACGAGCAGTACTTC. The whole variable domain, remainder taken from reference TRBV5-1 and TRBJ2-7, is KAGVTQTPRYLIKTRGQQVTLSCSPISGHRSVSWYQQTPGQGLQFLFEYFSETQRNKGNFPGRFSGRQFSNSRSEMNVSTLELGDSALYLCASSLSQTSAYYEQYFGPGTRLTVT.

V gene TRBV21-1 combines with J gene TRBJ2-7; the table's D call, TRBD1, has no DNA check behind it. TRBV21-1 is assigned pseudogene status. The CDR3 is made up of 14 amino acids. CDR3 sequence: CASTQRGDPYEQYF. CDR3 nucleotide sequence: TGTGCCAGCACCCAGCGGGGCGATCCCTACGAGCAGTACTTC.

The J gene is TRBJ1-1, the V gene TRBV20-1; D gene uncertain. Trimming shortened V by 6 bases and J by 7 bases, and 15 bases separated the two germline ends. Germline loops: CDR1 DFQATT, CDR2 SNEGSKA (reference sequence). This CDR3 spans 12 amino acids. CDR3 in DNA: TGCAGTGCAAACCAAAACAGCCTTGAAGCTTTCTTT. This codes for CSANQNSLEAFF.

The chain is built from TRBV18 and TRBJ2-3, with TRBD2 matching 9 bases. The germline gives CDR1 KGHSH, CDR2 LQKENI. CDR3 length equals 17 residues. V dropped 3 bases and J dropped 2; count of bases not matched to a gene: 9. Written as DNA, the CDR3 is TGTGCCAGCTCACCTCTTCCGACTAGCGGTGACACAGATACGCAGTATTTT. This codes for CASSPLPTSGDTDTQYF.

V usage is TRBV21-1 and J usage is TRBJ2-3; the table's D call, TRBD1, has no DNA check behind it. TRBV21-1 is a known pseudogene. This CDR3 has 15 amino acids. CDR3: CASSKRGASTDTQYF. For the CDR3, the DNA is TGTGCCAGCAGCAAGAGGGGAGCTAGCACAGATACGCAGTATTTT.

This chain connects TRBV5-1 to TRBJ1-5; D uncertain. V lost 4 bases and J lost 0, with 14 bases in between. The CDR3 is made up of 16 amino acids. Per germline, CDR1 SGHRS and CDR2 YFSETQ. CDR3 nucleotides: TGCGCCAGCAGCCCCGATGGAGCCCGTAGCAATCAGCCCCAGCATTTT. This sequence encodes CASSPDGARSNQPQHF.

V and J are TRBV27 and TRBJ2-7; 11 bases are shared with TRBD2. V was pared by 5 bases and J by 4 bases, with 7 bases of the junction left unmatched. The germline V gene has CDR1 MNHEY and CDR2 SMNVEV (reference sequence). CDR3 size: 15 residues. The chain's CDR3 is CASSGPGTSGYEQYF. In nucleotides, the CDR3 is TGTGCCAGCAGTGGGCCCGGGACTAGCGGTTACGAGCAGTACTTC.